The clone carrying this TCR beta chain was observed once. How the authors handled the data: Reference gene primer amplification gave estimated nucleated cell counts. Clones were sequenced by immunoSEQ multiplex PCR, and TCRdb holds only the in-frame ones, with some missing. That table furnishes V, J and clone size, whereas the DNA furnished D and trimming. The data hold approximately 260,000 clones, with around 85% observed a single time. This sample was taken from a study of blood T cell repertoires in COVID-19. On the study more broadly: Material from acute and convalescent COVID-19 was sourced from the United States, Italy and Spain.

The CDR3 covers 16 residues. The germline CDR1 and CDR2 sequences are SGHVS and FNYEAQ. V dropped 0 bases and J dropped 1 base, with 12 bases sitting between them. The TCR sequence derives from a woman between 40 and 50 years old with active or convalescent COVID-19. The rearrangement links TRBV7-6 to TRBJ1-1; a possible D gene is TRBD1 (6 bases). Specimen: peripheral blood. The CDR3 DNA reads TGTGCCAGCAGCTTAGCAACAAGAGGGGGGAACACTGAAGCTTTCTTT. This encodes CASSLATRGGNTEAFF.